This section outlines one TCR beta chain sequence together with its context. The CDR3 is 16 residues long. Germline CDR1 is MNHEY and CDR2 is SVGEGT. V lost 0 bases to trimming and J lost 1 base; unmatched junction nucleotides: 3. The data are from a study of blood T cell repertoires in COVID-19. This table comes from immunoSEQ multiplex PCR, and its TCRdb copy is limited to in-frame clones, with some not included. The sample includes 35,000 to 50,000 clones, around 90% seen only once; the top ten take 2.5% to 3%. The receptor's source is a middle-aged man with active COVID-19. Sequenced material: peripheral blood. The V and J genes are TRBV6-2 or TRBV6-3 and TRBJ2-3, with 8 bases that match TRBD1. The CDR3 protein is CASSYSPGQGTDTQYF. CDR3 nucleotides: TGTGCCAGCAGTTACTCCCCGGGACAGGGCACAGATACGCAGTATTTT.